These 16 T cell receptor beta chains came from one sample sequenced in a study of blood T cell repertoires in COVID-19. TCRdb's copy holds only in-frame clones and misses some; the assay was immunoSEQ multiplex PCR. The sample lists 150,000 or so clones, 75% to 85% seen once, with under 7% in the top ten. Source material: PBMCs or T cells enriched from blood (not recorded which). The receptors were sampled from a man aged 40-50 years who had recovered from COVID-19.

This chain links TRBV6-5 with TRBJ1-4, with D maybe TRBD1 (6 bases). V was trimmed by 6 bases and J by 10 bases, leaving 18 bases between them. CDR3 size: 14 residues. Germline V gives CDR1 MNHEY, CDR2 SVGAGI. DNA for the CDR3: TGTGCCAGCAGCGGGGACGGGGGGCCAGGAAAACTGTTTTTT. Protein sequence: CASSGDGGPGKLFF.

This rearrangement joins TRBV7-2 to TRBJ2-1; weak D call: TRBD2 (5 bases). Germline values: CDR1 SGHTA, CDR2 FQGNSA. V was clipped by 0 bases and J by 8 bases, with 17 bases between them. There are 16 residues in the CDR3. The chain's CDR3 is CASSLAPSFVVHEQFF. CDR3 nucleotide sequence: TGTGCCAGCAGCTTAGCCCCTAGCTTCGTGGTCCATGAGCAGTTCTTC.

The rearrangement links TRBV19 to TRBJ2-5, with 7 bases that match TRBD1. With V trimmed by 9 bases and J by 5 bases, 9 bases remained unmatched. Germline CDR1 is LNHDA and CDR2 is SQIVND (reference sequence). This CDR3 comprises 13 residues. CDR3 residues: CASRDGQAETQYF. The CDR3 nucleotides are TGTGCCAGCCGGGACGGACAGGCCGAGACCCAGTACTTC.

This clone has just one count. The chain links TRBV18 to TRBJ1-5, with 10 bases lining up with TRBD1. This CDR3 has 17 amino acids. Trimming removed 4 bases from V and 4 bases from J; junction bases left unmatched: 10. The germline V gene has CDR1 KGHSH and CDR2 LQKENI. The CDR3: CASSLLDRGDGNQPQHF. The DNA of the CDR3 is TGTGCCAGCTCACTACTGGACAGGGGGGATGGGAATCAGCCCCAGCATTTT.

CDR3 in DNA: TGTGCCAGCAGTTCTATTGGACAGTTCTCTGGAAACACCATATATTTT. Protein sequence: CASSSIGQFSGNTIYF. The chain uses TRBV6-5 and TRBJ1-3; a possible D gene is TRBD1 (6 bases). Between the trimmed V and J ends, which lost 4 bases and 0 bases, there was a span of 13 bases. Looked up from germline, CDR1 is MNHEY and CDR2 is SVGAGI. This CDR3 is built from 16 residues.

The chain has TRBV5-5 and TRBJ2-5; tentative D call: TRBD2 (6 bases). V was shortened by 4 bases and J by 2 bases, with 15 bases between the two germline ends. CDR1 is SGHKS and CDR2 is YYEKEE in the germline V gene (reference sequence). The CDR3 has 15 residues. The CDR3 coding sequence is TGTGCCAGCAGCCTTTCCCCGGGGGAGCAAGAGACCCAGTACTTC. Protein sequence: CASSLSPGEQETQYF.

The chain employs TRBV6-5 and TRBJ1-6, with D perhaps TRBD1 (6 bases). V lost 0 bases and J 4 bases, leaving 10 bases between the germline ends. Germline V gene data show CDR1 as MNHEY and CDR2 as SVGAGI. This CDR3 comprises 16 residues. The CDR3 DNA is TGTGCCAGCAGTTACTCGGGGGCCTTTTATAATTCACCCCTCCACTTT. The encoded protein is CASSYSGAFYNSPLHF.

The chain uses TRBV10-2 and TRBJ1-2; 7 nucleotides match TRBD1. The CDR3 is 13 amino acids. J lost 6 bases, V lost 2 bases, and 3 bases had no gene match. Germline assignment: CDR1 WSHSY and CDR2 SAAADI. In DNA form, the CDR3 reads TGCGCCAGCAGTGAGAGGGGGCCGGATGGCTACACCTTC. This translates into CASSERGPDGYTF.

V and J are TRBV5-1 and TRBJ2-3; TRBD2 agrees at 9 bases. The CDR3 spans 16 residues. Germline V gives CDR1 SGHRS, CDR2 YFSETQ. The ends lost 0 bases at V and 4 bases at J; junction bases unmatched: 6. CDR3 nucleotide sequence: TGCGCCAGCAGCTTGGTGGGCGCGGGGGGGCCAGATACGCAGTATTTT. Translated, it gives CASSLVGAGGPDTQYF.

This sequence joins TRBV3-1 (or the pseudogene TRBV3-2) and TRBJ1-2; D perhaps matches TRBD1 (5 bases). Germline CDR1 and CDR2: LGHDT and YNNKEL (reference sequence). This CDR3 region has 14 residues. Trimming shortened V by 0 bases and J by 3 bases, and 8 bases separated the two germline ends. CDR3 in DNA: TGTGCCAGCAGCCAAGATCCGGGGGACTATGGCTACACCTTC. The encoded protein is CASSQDPGDYGYTF.

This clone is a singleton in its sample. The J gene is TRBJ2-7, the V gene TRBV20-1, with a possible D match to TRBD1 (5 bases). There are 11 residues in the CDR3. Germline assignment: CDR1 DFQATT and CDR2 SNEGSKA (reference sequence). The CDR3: CSPSQGLEQYV. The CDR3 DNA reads TGCAGCCCCAGTCAGGGTCTCGAGCAGTACGTC.

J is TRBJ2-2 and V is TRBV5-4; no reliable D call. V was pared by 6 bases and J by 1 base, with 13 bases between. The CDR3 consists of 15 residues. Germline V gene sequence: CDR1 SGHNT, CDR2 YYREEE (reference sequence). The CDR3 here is CASTYDKRNTGELFF. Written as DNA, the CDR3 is TGTGCCAGCACGTACGACAAACGGAACACCGGGGAGCTGTTTTTT.

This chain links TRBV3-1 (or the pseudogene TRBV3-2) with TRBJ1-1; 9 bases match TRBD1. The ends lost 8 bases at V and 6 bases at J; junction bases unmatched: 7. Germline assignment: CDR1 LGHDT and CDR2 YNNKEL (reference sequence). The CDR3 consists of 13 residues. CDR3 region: CASATGGAPEAFF. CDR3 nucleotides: TGTGCCAGCGCCACAGGGGGCGCACCTGAAGCTTTCTTT.

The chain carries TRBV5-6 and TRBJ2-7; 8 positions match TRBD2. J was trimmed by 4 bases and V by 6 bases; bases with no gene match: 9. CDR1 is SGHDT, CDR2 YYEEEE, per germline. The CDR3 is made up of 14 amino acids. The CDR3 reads CASTAGGGGYEQYF. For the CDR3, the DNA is TGTGCCAGCACCGCGGGCGGCGGGGGGTACGAGCAGTACTTC.

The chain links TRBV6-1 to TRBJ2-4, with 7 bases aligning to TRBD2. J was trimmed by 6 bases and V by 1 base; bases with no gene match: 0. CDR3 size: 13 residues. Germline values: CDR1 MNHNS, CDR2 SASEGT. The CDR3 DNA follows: TGTGCCAGCAGTGAAGGCGGGGGAAACATTCAGTACTTC. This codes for CASSEGGGNIQYF.

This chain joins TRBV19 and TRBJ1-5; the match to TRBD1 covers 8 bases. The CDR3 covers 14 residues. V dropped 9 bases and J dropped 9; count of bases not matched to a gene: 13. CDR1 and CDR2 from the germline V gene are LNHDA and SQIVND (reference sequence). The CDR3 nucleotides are TGTGCCAGCACGTCCCGGGACAGGCGTCGGCCCCAGCATTTT. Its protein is CASTSRDRRRPQHF. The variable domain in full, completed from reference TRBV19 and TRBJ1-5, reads DGGITQSPKYLFRKEGQNVTLSCEQNLNHDAMYWYRQDPGQGLRLIYYSQIVNDFQKGDIAEGYSVSREKKESFPLTVTSAQKNPTAFYLCASTSRDRRRPQHFGDGTRLSIL.